This TCR beta chain was documented in a study of blood T cells in healthy people across ages. Sample-barcoded 5' priming and a J-beta primer mix drove a second PCR of roughly 7 to 11 cycles. Every cDNA molecule bore a tag from a template-switch adaptor containing 12 random nucleotides. Each sample yielded at least 2.5 million CDR3-containing paired-end reads. TCRdb called the 5' RACE reads again in MiXCR, with one record for every CDR3 protein. The table records roughly 1.5 million distinct CDR3 sequences, approximately 39% of them present only once. Total RNA, at least 6 micrograms per sample, came from PBMCs. The CDR3 has 14 amino acids. The germline V and J ends were trimmed by 3 bases and 4 bases, with 12 bases remaining between them. CDR1 and CDR2 (germline): SEHNR, FQNEAQ (reference sequence). There are a few counts of this clonotype. Its antigen is not identified. Points from the study as a whole: Among long-lived donors, naive CD4+ cells were more numerous and diversity higher than in aged donors.

What was sequenced was blood. The chain links TRBV7-9 to TRBJ2-5; D may match TRBD1 or TRBD2 (5 bases each). This TCR came from a woman aged 18-29 years in good health. The CDR3 loop is CASSFRRGAETQYF. The CDR3 bases are TGTGCCAGCAGCTTTAGAAGGGGAGCAGAGACCCAGTACTTC. Drawing the rest from reference TRBV7-9 and TRBJ2-5, the complete variable domain is DTGVSQNPRHKITKRGQNVTFRCDPISEHNRLYWYRQTLGQGPEFLTYFQNEAQLEKSRLLSDRFSAERPKGSFSTLEIQRTEQGDSAMYLCASSFRRGAETQYFGPGTRLLVL.